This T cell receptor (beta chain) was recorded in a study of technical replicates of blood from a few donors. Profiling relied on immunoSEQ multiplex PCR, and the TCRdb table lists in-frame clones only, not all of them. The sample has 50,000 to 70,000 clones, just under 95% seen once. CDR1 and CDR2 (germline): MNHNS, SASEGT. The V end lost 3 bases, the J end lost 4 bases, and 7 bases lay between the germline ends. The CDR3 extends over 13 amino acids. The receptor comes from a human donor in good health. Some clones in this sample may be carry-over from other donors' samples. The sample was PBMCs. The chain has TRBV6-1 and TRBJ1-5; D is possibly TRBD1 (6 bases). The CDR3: CASSDRGNQPQHF. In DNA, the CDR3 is TGTGCCAGCAGTGACAGGGGAAATCAGCCCCAGCATTTT.